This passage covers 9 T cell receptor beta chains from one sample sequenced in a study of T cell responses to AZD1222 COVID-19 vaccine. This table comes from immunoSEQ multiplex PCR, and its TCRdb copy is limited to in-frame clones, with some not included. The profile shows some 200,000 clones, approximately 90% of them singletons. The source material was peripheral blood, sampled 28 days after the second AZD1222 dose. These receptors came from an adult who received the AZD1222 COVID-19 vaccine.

CDR3 region: CASSSQTGGSGYTF. In DNA, the CDR3 is TGTGCCAGCAGTTCCCAAACAGGGGGCAGTGGCTACACCTTC. V is TRBV27 and J is TRBJ1-2, with 9 nucleotides matching TRBD1. The CDR3 length is 14 residues. Unmatched junction bases numbered 7, after V lost 4 bases and J lost 7 bases. The germline V gene encodes CDR1 MNHEY and CDR2 SMNVEV (reference sequence).

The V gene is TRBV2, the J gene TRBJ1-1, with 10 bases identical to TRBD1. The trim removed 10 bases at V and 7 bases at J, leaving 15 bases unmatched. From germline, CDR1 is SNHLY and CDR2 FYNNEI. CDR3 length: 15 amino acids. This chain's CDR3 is CAIKGGGTGESEAFF. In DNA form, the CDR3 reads TGTGCCATAAAGGGGGGCGGGACAGGGGAGAGTGAAGCTTTCTTT.

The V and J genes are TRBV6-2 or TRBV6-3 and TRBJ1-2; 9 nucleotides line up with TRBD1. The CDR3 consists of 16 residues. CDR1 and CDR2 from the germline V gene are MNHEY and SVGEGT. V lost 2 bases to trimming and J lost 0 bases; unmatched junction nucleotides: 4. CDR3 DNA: TGTGCCAGCAGTTACCCGGGACAGGGAGCTAACTATGGCTACACCTTC. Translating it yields CASSYPGQGANYGYTF.

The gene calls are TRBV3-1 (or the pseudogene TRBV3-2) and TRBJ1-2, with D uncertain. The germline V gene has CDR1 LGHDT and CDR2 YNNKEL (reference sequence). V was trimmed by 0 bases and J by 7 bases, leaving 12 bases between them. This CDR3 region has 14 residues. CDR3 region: CASSQDGRSAGYTF. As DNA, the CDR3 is TGTGCCAGCAGCCAAGATGGGCGTTCGGCTGGCTACACCTTC.

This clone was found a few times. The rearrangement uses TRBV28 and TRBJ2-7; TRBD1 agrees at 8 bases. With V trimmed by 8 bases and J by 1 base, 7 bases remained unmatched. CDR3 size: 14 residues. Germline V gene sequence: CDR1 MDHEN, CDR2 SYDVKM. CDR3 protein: CASRGWDRSYEQYF. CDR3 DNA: TGTGCCAGCCGGGGGTGGGACAGGTCCTACGAGCAGTACTTC.

Written as DNA, the CDR3 is TGTGCCAGCAGTTATGCGGGGGTGACCACAGATACGCAGTATTTT. It yields the protein CASSYAGVTTDTQYF. The V and J genes are TRBV6-2 or TRBV6-3 and TRBJ2-3; the match to TRBD2 covers 7 bases. Germline trimming cut 3 bases from V and 2 bases from J; bases unmatched to any gene: 5. Germline CDR1 MNHEY, CDR2 SVGEGT. The CDR3 is 15 residues long.

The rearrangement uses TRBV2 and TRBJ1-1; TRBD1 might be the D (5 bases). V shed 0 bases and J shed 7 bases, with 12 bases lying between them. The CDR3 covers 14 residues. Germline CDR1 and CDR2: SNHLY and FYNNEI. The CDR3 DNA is TGTGCCAGCAGTGAAGCGGACTTAAGGGGTGAAGCTTTCTTT. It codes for CASSEADLRGEAFF.

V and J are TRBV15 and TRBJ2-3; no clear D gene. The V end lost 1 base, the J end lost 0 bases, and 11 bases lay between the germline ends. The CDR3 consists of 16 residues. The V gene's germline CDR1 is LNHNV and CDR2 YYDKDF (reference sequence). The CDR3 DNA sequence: TGTGCCACCAGCAGAGCCACGGGCCCTAGCACAGATACGCAGTATTTT. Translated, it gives CATSRATGPSTDTQYF.

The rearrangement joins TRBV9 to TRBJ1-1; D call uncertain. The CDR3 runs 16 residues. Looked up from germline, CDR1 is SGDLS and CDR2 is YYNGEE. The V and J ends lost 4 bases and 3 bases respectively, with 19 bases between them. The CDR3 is CASSLDPNWKDTEAFF. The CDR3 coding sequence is TGTGCCAGCAGCCTAGACCCGAATTGGAAGGACACTGAAGCTTTCTTT.